This T cell receptor (beta chain) is drawn from a study of shared clonotypes between healthy human individuals. The study's findings and limits: Researchers sampled only blood; tissue repertoires likely differ. Clonotype sharing levels among donors were expected to vary with sequencing depth.

CDR3 length: 16 amino acids. Trimming at V came to 7 bases and at J to 4 bases, leaving 13 bases not matched to a gene. Germline CDR1 is SQVTM and CDR2 is ANQGSEA. Deep-level settings were used for running the assay. Amplification in unsorted PBMC replicate PCRs started from around 0.3 ug DNA, which equals approximately 28,000 T cell genomes. Only in-frame clones appear in the TCRdb table, and some are missing; sequencing was by immunoSEQ multiplex PCR. The data hold hundreds of thousands of clones, with 75% to 80% observed a single time. About this clone: As yet, its antigen is unknown.

V is TRBV29-1 and J is TRBJ2-2; 9 positions agree with TRBD1. This TCR was recovered from a woman between 35 and 50 years old in good health. Some clones in this sample may be carry-over from other donors' samples. The sample comprised PBMCs. CDR3 nucleotides: TGCAGCGCCGGGACAGGGTTGGACATAGCCACCGGGGAGCTGTTTTTT. Translating it yields CSAGTGLDIATGELFF.